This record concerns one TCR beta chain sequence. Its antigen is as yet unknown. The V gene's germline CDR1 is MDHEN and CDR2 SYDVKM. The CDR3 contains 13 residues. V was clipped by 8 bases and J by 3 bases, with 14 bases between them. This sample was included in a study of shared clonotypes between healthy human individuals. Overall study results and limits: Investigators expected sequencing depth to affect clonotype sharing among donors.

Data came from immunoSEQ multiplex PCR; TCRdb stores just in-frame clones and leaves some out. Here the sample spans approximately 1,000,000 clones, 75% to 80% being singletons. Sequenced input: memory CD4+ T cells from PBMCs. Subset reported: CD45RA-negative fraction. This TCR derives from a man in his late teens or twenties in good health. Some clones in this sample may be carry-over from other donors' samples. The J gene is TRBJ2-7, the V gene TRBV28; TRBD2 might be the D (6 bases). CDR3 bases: TGTGCCAGCCGGGAGACAGCTCTCTACGAGCAGTACTTC. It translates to CASRETALYEQYF. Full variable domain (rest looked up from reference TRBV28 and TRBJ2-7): DVKVTQSSRYLVKRTGEKVFLECVQDMDHENMFWYRQDPGLGLRLIYFSYDVKMKEKGDIPEGYSVSREKKERFSLILESASTNQTSMYLCASRETALYEQYFGPGTRLTVT.